The sequence of this TCR beta chain was determined in a study of cytomegalovirus exposure and HLA in healthy donors. About this clone: The antigen remains undetermined.

Findings and caveats of the study: Investigators reported approximately 150 TCR beta chains as tied to cytomegalovirus.

With 4 bases removed from V and 2 bases from J, the gap between germline ends came to 18 bases. The CDR3 consists of 16 residues. Germline values: CDR1 SGDLS, CDR2 YYNGEE. It was with 60 Vbeta and 13 Jbeta primers that the PCR ran. Sequencing used immunoSEQ multiplex PCR; TCRdb keeps in-frame clones, though not all of them. This sample carries hundreds of thousands of clones, over 80% of them seen once, and the ten largest clones take 4.5% to 7%. Sequenced sample: PBMCs. This rearrangement joins TRBV9 to TRBJ1-1, with D perhaps TRBD1 (6 bases). This TCR derives from a man aged 35 to 55 in good health and CMV-seropositive. The CDR3 region is CASSPRQVRQNTEAFF. In DNA, the CDR3 is TGTGCCAGCAGCCCGAGACAGGTACGTCAAAACACTGAAGCTTTCTTT. Drawing the rest from reference TRBV9 and TRBJ1-1, the complete variable domain is DSGVTQTPKHLITATGQRVTLRCSPRSGDLSVYWYQQSLDQGLQFLIQYYNGEERAKGNILERFSAQQFPDLHSELNLSSLELGDSALYFCASSPRQVRQNTEAFFGQGTRLTVV.